This entry lists 7 T cell receptor beta chains sequenced from one sample in a study of T-cell reconstitution after alpha-beta-depleted transplantation in children. Preparing the TCRbeta library involved the use of unique molecular identifiers. Each CDR3 protein gets one entry after TCRdb re-called the PCR reads with MiXCR. The sample lists hundreds of thousands of distinct CDR3 sequences; about 10% were seen once. This sample comprised PBMCs from the stem cell graft donor, obtained from the stem cell graft. The receptor source for this set is a human donor who donated a stem cell graft to a child with acute myeloid leukemia.

The chain combines TRBV6-5 with TRBJ2-2; TRBD1 agrees at 11 bases. The junction had 11 bases not matched to a gene; V was cut back by 4 bases and J by 4 bases. Per the germline V gene, CDR1 is MNHEY and CDR2 is SVGAGI. The length of the CDR3 is 18 residues. The CDR3 sequence: CASSSRPPDRGRTGELFF. The CDR3 nucleotides are TGTGCCAGCAGTTCCCGCCCTCCGGACAGGGGGCGCACCGGGGAGCTGTTTTTT.

This clonotype was seen only a few times. As DNA, the CDR3 is TGTGCCAGCGGACTAGCGGGACTTTCCTACGAGCAGTACTTC. This translates into CASGLAGLSYEQYF. The chain couples TRBV2 to TRBJ2-7; 12 nucleotides align to TRBD2. This CDR3 contains 14 residues. Germline loops: CDR1 SNHLY, CDR2 FYNNEI. Trimming took 8 bases from V and 1 from J; bases not matched to a gene: 3.

The CDR3 sequence is CASSLAGTINEKLFF. For the CDR3, the DNA is TGCGCCAGCAGCTTGGCAGGGACGATTAATGAAAAACTGTTTTTT. The V gene is TRBV5-1, the J gene TRBJ1-4; possibly TRBD1 for D (5 bases). The germline V and J ends were trimmed by 0 bases and 4 bases, with 10 bases remaining between them. The CDR3 extends over 15 amino acids. The V gene's germline CDR1 is SGHRS and CDR2 YFSETQ.

The rearrangement links TRBV4-3 to TRBJ2-7, with a possible D match to TRBD1 (6 bases). With 0 bases removed from V and 3 bases from J, the gap between germline ends came to 15 bases. In germline, CDR1 is LGHNA, CDR2 YSLEER. The CDR3 consists of 16 residues. CDR3 residues: CASSQDFQGSFYEQYF. The CDR3, as DNA: TGCGCCAGCAGCCAAGACTTCCAGGGGTCTTTCTACGAGCAGTACTTC.

The V and J genes are TRBV7-8 and TRBJ2-1, with 8 bases identical to TRBD2. The CDR3 runs to 17 residues. V lost 1 base to trimming and J lost 5 bases; unmatched junction nucleotides: 10. The germline V gene encodes CDR1 SGHVS and CDR2 FQNEAQ. The CDR3 spells CASSLVGGRRGDNEQFF. CDR3 DNA sequence: TGTGCCAGCAGCTTAGTCGGGGGGCGGCGGGGGGACAATGAGCAGTTCTTC.

This clonotype was recorded at least ten times. The chain links TRBV29-1 to TRBJ2-7, with TRBD2 matching over 13 bases. V lost 6 bases and J lost 1; bases outside the gene matches: 6. Looked up from germline, CDR1 is SQVTM and CDR2 is ANQGSEA. CDR3 length equals 15 residues. CDR3 coding DNA: TGCAGCGTCCCGGGACTAGCGGGATCATCCTACGAGCAGTACTTC. It codes for CSVPGLAGSSYEQYF.

The chain has TRBV12-3 or TRBV12-4 and TRBJ1-3, with 8 bases aligning to TRBD1. This CDR3 is built from 16 residues. V shed 6 bases, J shed 0 bases, and the junction held 7 bases outside the gene matches. CDR3 protein: CASRPTGTGSGNTIYF. As DNA, the CDR3 is TGTGCCAGCAGACCAACGGGGACAGGCTCTGGAAACACCATATATTTT.